Reported below is one T cell receptor (beta chain). Its antigen remains unknown. The data belong to a study of T cells after yellow fever vaccination. Findings of the study overall: Although most clonotypes did not, a small share appeared in both CD4 and CD8 compartments. At around 96% for CD4 and about 91% for CD8, most primary-vaccination clones showed up again after the booster. Highly abundant clonotypes carried over from the bulk population could end up in FACS-sorted repertoires as contaminants.

TCRdb reanalysed the 5' RACE reads using MiXCR and keeps one entry per CDR3 protein. The repertoire holds around 230,000 distinct CDR3 sequences, with approximately 6.8% as singletons. Germline V CDR1 and CDR2: SGHVS, FQNEAQ. There are 16 residues in the CDR3. V lost 7 bases and J lost 7; bases outside the gene matches: 13. This specimen consisted of CD4+ T cells sorted from PBMCs, obtained on the day of the yellow fever booster vaccination. The V gene is TRBV7-8, the J gene TRBJ2-1, with 10 nucleotides matching TRBD1. The TCR comes from a man aged 25 to 40 who received the YFV17D yellow fever vaccine. Here the CDR3 DNA reads TGTGCCAGCACCCCCTTAAGACAGGGGGCAGGGAATGAGCAGTTCTTC. Translated, it gives CASTPLRQGAGNEQFF.